This paragraph reports one T cell receptor (beta chain). Its antigen is as yet unknown. This entry is derived from a study of T cell responses to AZD1222 COVID-19 vaccine. The overall study: Researchers grouped second doses given at about 4 or about 12 weeks into one pool.

General study findings and limits: Among AZD1222 vaccinees, only five or six were seropositive at baseline. The study found vaccine-associated CD4 TCRs spanning spike, dominant at 160-218 and 743-854.

The method was immunoSEQ multiplex PCR; TCRdb's version includes in-frame clones alone and lacks a portion of them. The sample lists some 150,000 clones; around 90% were seen once. Germline CDR1 reads GTSNPN; CDR2 reads SVGIG (reference sequence). This CDR3 spans 10 amino acids. Trimming removed 5 bases at V and 15 bases at J, with 14 bases between. The chain employs TRBV30 and TRBJ2-1; D possibly corresponds to TRBD2 (5 bases). This clonotype was obtained from an adult in good health. Sequencing was performed on peripheral blood, taken on day 0 of AZD1222 vaccination. The CDR3 DNA sequence: TGTGCCTGGGAGAGGGTCTTAAGGTTCTTC. As protein: CAWERVLRFF.